This entry concerns a single T cell receptor (beta chain). The antigen it recognizes is unknown. No base qualities exist here, and no much larger clone lies one base off it. The CDR3 has 13 amino acids, counting the end cysteine and phenylalanine. The kept DNA is CDR3 alone, 39 bases in frame from the first base. Here V drops 5 bases and J drops 6 bases, and the junction holds 2 bases not matched to any gene. In the germline V gene (reference sequence), CDR1 corresponds to LNHDA and CDR2 to SQIVND. The donors were healthy, HIV-negative adults with no recently reported acute infections or vaccinations. Every donor was a Caucasian adult residing in Nashville, Tennessee, USA. CD4+ T cells were enriched by magnetic negative selection; naive cells were then positively selected on CD45RA, and the negative fraction formed the memory subset. After blood collection by leukapheresis, PBMCs were isolated using Ficoll-Histopaque density gradient centrifugation and then cryopreserved in the vapor phase of liquid nitrogen. Purity and quantity of every magnetically sorted T cell population were checked by analytical flow cytometry. Each sorted fraction had its genomic DNA isolated and then quantified by UV absorbance on a Nanodrop 2000c.

This sample was taken from a study of shared clonotypes between healthy human individuals (dated by TCRdb to the early 2020s). Describing the broader study: Three men and a couple of women, aged 18 to 49 years, made up the cohort. For each donor, CD4 naive and CD4 memory were each given three plates, CD8 naive was given two plates, and CD8 memory was given one plate. To estimate repertoire size and how much clonotype sharing occurs between individuals, the study deeply sequenced the blood TCR repertoires of five healthy adults. To increase sequencing depth and limit assay-specific biases, different laboratories used diverse techniques to prepare libraries and sequence TCR repertoires. Per donor, leukapheresis produced somewhere between about 0.9 and 9.5 billion PBMCs.

Using the deep immunoSEQ assay, multiplex PCR amplified TCR CDR3 regions from genomic DNA. Extracted genomic DNA from each cell subset was spread evenly across all wells of several immunoSEQ 96-well plates, with each plate serving as a replicate. For sorted subsets, roughly 200 ng genomic DNA, equal to 30,000 to 35,000 T cell genomes, was loaded into each replicate PCR. Purified libraries were measured with a Qubit 3.0 fluorometer, size-checked on a Bioanalyzer 2100, and measured again with the KAPA Library Quantification kit. Every immunoSEQ 96-well plate was sequenced on a separate single-read 150-cycle Illumina NextSeq 550 flow cell. Per the authors' processing: Because the immunoSEQ output held only junctional sequences and lacked quality scores, the filtering could not match the filtering applied to full-length reads. Sequences were annotated with PyIR, a Python wrapper for IgBLAST v1.9, and V/J genes and CDR3 were assigned using IMGT germline references. Reads were removed for weak V/J assignments (E-value above 1e-6), missing CDR3, stop codons, out-of-frame junctions, or ambiguous translated residues. A V3J clonotype was defined by an identical inferred V gene, J gene, and CDR3 amino acid sequence. Percentage overlap between repertoires was calculated by dividing the number of shared unique clonotypes by the size of the smaller repertoire. Three approaches were used to assess repertoire richness: RTK rarefaction, the Chao1 estimator, and Recon v2.1 estimates of unobserved clonotypes. OLGA was used to compute generation probabilities for all TCRbeta clonotypes that the gDNA method yielded from four donors. TCRdb mirrors the immuneACCESS table, restricted to in-frame sequences. Some clones are absent from its copies; in checked studies, under half trace to an unresolved V gene, and the reason for the others is unknown. The V and J calls and clone size come from that table; D and trimming were worked out from the DNA. This sample comprises under 850,000 clones, approximately 72% of them detected only once. Less than 2% of the sample comes from the top ten.

On the study overall, not on this receptor specifically: Compared with non-shared clonotypes, the clonotypes found in all four sorted-subset donors had higher generation probabilities. Larger estimated clonotype richness was generally found for naive subsets than for memory subsets. Because the study included only a small number of donors, the genetic and exposure-history diversity represented was limited. Rarefaction of sorted-subset datasets indicated incomplete sequencing despite the large sequencing depth. Sharing across several donors was observed for about 5% of naive CD4, 3.5% of naive CD8, 2% to 2.5% of memory CD4, and about 0.4% of memory CD8 clonotypes. Sampling was restricted to blood, and TCR repertoires in tissues likely differ from the TCR repertoires found in blood. Based on pairwise subsampling, the degree of clonotype sharing among donors was expected to be affected by sequencing depth.

Recombination linked TRBV19 to TRBJ2-5; TRBD1 lines up with 11 middle nucleotides. The sequenced sample was memory CD4+ T cells sorted from blood. The cell subset or site label corresponds to: CD45RA-negative fraction. The clonotype was recovered from a woman aged 30 to 39 in good health. Read as DNA, the sequence is TGTGCCAGTAGTGGGACAGGGGGTCAGACCCAGTACTTC. It specifies CASSGTGGQTQYF.